This T cell receptor beta chain was identified during a study of T cells after yellow fever vaccination. This clonotype has a count of ten or more. What it recognizes is unknown. Study-level results: The booster saw the reappearance of most primary-vaccination clones (approximately 97% CD4, about 88% CD8). The appearance of a small share of clonotypes in both CD4 and CD8 compartments was observed. Peaking faster, on day 5 versus 15, the secondary response was nonetheless weaker.

TCRdb re-called the 5' RACE reads with MiXCR, one entry per CDR3 protein. The repertoire holds about 360,000 distinct CDR3 sequences, with 6.2% as singletons. The clonotype comes from a man aged 25-45 years who received the YFV17D yellow fever vaccine. Source: PBMCs, taken 5 days after the yellow fever booster vaccination.

Written as DNA, the CDR3 is TGCGCCAGCAGCTTCTCATACGACCTCGACGAGCAGTACTTC. This gives the protein CASSFSYDLDEQYF. The V call is TRBV5-1, the J call TRBJ2-7; the D is unclear. Germline CDR1 reads SGHRS; CDR2 reads YFSETQ. V lost 2 bases to trimming and J lost 5 bases, with 14 bases between them. The CDR3 is made up of 14 amino acids.